Following are 27 T cell receptor beta chains from one sample sequenced in a study of cytomegalovirus exposure and HLA in healthy donors. Both 60 Vbeta primers and 13 Jbeta primers went into the PCR. Here immunoSEQ multiplex PCR was the method, and the copy in TCRdb shows in-frame clones only, minus some. The sample holds 130,000 to 150,000 clones, around 79% seen once. The sample comprised PBMCs. All receptors derive from a woman aged 40 to 50 in good health and CMV-seropositive.

The rearrangement links TRBV6-1 to TRBJ2-1; 7 bases fit TRBD1. J was trimmed by 3 bases and V by 6 bases; bases with no gene match: 8. The CDR3 spans 15 residues. CDR1 is MNHNS and CDR2 is SASEGT in the germline V gene. Here the CDR3 DNA reads TGTGCCAGCAGGCCCCCACAGGGGATCTACAATGAGCAGTTCTTC. Translation gives CASRPPQGIYNEQFF.

The chain uses TRBV19 and TRBJ1-4, with a tentative D call TRBD1 (5 bases). V was clipped by 5 bases and J by 8 bases, with 12 bases between them. This CDR3 region has 13 residues. Looked up from germline, CDR1 is LNHDA and CDR2 is SQIVND (reference sequence). CDR3 sequence reads: CASSGQGNEKLFF. For the CDR3, the DNA is TGTGCCAGTAGTGGTCAGGGTAACGAAAAACTGTTTTTT.

This sequence joins TRBV9 and TRBJ1-2; possible D gene TRBD1, 6 bases. CDR1 SGDLS and CDR2 YYNGEE come from the germline V gene. The V gene lost 3 bases and the J gene lost 4 bases, with 19 bases spanning the gap. This CDR3 is 16 amino acids long. As DNA, the CDR3 is TGTGCCAGCAGCGCCCATCAAGACAGGCTTATCTATGGCTACACCTTC. This sequence encodes CASSAHQDRLIYGYTF.

The rearrangement joins TRBV5-6 to TRBJ2-5, with D maybe TRBD2 (5 bases). Germline V gene data show CDR1 as SGHDT and CDR2 as YYEEEE. The CDR3 runs 13 residues. Deletions cut 0 bases from V and 5 bases from J, with 8 bases between. CDR3: CASSLGGSETQYF. The CDR3 DNA follows: TGTGCCAGCAGCTTGGGAGGGAGCGAGACCCAGTACTTC.

The genes are TRBV28 and TRBJ1-3; D is unclear. Germline assignment: CDR1 MDHEN and CDR2 SYDVKM. There are 14 residues in the CDR3. With 7 bases removed from V and 1 base from J, the gap between germline ends came to 11 bases. DNA for the CDR3: TGTGCCAGCACCCTAGGAAAATCTGGAAACACCATATATTTT. Translated, it gives CASTLGKSGNTIYF.

There are a few counts of this clone. The J gene is TRBJ1-4, the V gene TRBV25-1; D gene ambiguous. CDR1 MGHDK and CDR2 SYGVNS come from the germline V gene. CDR3 length: 14 residues. V shed 1 base and J shed 7 bases, with 10 bases lying between them. This CDR3 is CASSEFGGVEKLFF. CDR3 sequence (DNA): TGTGCCAGCAGTGAATTCGGCGGGGTTGAAAAACTGTTTTTT.

This clone appeared a single time. The rearrangement joins TRBV19 to TRBJ1-3, with TRBD1 matching over 10 bases. Germline loops: CDR1 LNHDA, CDR2 SQIVND (reference sequence). The V segment lost 9 bases and the J segment 0 bases; nucleotides outside the gene matches: 5. This CDR3 is built from 15 residues. In DNA form, the CDR3 reads TGTGCCAGCTTGGACAGGGGGAGCTCTGGAAACACCATATATTTT. It encodes CASLDRGSSGNTIYF.

In its sample, this clone was seen a few times. This sequence joins TRBV30 and TRBJ1-4; tentative D call: TRBD1 (6 bases). Germline CDR1 and CDR2: GTSNPN and SVGIG (reference sequence). The V gene lost 2 bases and the J gene lost 3 bases, with 22 bases spanning the gap. The CDR3 runs to 18 residues. CDR3 protein: CAWSPSGRGRGANEKLFF. CDR3 in DNA: TGTGCCTGGAGTCCCTCGGGCAGGGGAAGGGGCGCTAATGAAAAACTGTTTTTT.

The J gene is TRBJ1-2, the V gene TRBV30; 9 bases match TRBD1. This CDR3 contains 13 residues. Germline assignment: CDR1 GTSNPN and CDR2 SVGIG (reference sequence). V lost 4 bases, J lost 4 bases, and 4 bases stayed unmatched. The DNA for the CDR3 is TGTGCCTGGAACCCGGGACAGGGCTATGGCTACACCTTC. It translates to CAWNPGQGYGYTF.

The V call is TRBV5-5, the J call TRBJ1-1, with a possible D match to TRBD1 (6 bases). The V and J ends lost 2 bases and 1 base respectively, with 9 bases between them. CDR1 and CDR2 from the germline V gene are SGHKS and YYEKEE (reference sequence). The CDR3 consists of 14 residues. The CDR3 sequence is CASSFLQGNTEAFF. CDR3 nucleotide sequence: TGTGCCAGCAGCTTCTTACAGGGGAACACTGAAGCTTTCTTT.

This chain uses TRBV2 with TRBJ2-5; 7 bases agree with TRBD1. The V gene's germline CDR1 is SNHLY and CDR2 FYNNEI. V was pared by 2 bases and J by 5 bases, with 8 bases of the junction left unmatched. CDR3 length equals 15 residues. CDR3 sequence (DNA): TGTGCCAGCAGTGAATTGGGGACAGCTAAGGAGACCCAGTACTTC. Amino acids: CASSELGTAKETQYF.

This clone was seen only a few times. V and J are TRBV6-6 and TRBJ2-7; TRBD1 matches at 9 bases. From germline, CDR1 is MNHNY and CDR2 SVGAGI (reference sequence). Trimming at V came to 4 bases and at J to 3 bases, leaving 10 bases not matched to a gene. This CDR3 comprises 16 residues. The CDR3 DNA reads as TGTGCCAGCAGTTCGCATTCCGGGACAGGGATCTACGAGCAGTACTTC. It translates to CASSSHSGTGIYEQYF.

The chain is built from TRBV6-5 and TRBJ2-3; TRBD2 agrees at 8 bases. The CDR3 runs 14 residues. Germline lookup yields CDR1 MNHEY and CDR2 SVGAGI. J lost 0 bases, V lost 6 bases, and 2 bases had no gene match. The CDR3 coding sequence is TGTGCCAGCAGGACTAGCGCCAGCACAGATACGCAGTATTTT. As protein: CASRTSASTDTQYF.

As to this clone: This specimen includes other DNA sequences encoding the same CDR3. J is TRBJ2-3 and V is TRBV5-1, with TRBD1 identical over 9 bases. CDR3 length: 14 amino acids. J gave up 3 bases and V 4 bases, and 3 bases lay outside the gene matches. Germline-derived CDR1 and CDR2 are SGHRS and YFSETQ. CDR3 region: CASSSGQGTDTQYF. The CDR3 DNA sequence: TGCGCCAGCAGCAGCGGACAGGGGACAGATACGCAGTATTTT.

The V and J genes are TRBV6-6 and TRBJ2-1; the D gene is possibly TRBD2 (7 bases). V was shortened by 6 bases and J by 6 bases, with 21 bases between the two germline ends. There are 16 residues in the CDR3. The V gene's germline CDR1 is MNHNY and CDR2 SVGAGI (reference sequence). In nucleotides, the CDR3 is TGTGCCAGCAGCCCCCTGCGGGCGGGGGCGGTCAATGAGCAGTTCTTC. It is translated as CASSPLRAGAVNEQFF.

The chain is built from TRBV2 and TRBJ2-1, with TRBD1 as a possible D gene (6 bases). Germline CDR1 SNHLY, CDR2 FYNNEI. The CDR3 is made up of 13 amino acids. The germline V and J ends were trimmed by 6 bases and 13 bases, with 19 bases remaining between them. This CDR3 reads CASSVDNRVNQFF. The CDR3 DNA reads TGTGCCAGCAGCGTCGATAACAGGGTGAATCAGTTCTTC.

V is TRBV7-2 and J is TRBJ2-1, with 10 bases aligning to TRBD2. V was clipped by 1 base and J by 4 bases; unmatched bases: 1. There are 15 residues in the CDR3. From germline, CDR1 is SGHTA and CDR2 FQGNSA. CDR3 sequence reads: CASSLVGLAYNEQFF. CDR3 nucleotide sequence: TGTGCCAGCAGCTTAGTGGGACTAGCGTACAATGAGCAGTTCTTC.

The chain carries TRBV28 and TRBJ1-1; D is ambiguous. The germline V gene encodes CDR1 MDHEN and CDR2 SYDVKM. The CDR3 is 11 residues long. The V gene lost 6 bases and the J gene lost 3 bases, with 5 bases spanning the gap. CDR3 bases: TGTGCCAGCAGCAGGTACACTGAAGCTTTCTTT. Amino acid sequence: CASSRYTEAFF.

The genes are TRBV28 and TRBJ2-3, with 14 bases that match TRBD2. The CDR3 extends over 17 amino acids. Germline lookup yields CDR1 MDHEN and CDR2 SYDVKM. V was pared by 6 bases and J by 0 bases, with 5 bases of the junction left unmatched. In nucleotides, the CDR3 is TGTGCCAGCAGCGGACTAGCGGGGGGCGCTAGCACAGATACGCAGTATTTT. Its protein product is CASSGLAGGASTDTQYF.

The chain uses TRBV19 and TRBJ2-3, with D maybe TRBD2 (5 bases). From germline, CDR1 is LNHDA and CDR2 SQIVND (reference sequence). This CDR3 contains 14 residues. Trimming shortened V by 1 base and J by 6 bases, and 11 bases separated the two germline ends. The CDR3 is CASSIGRAWDTQYF. DNA of the CDR3: TGTGCCAGTAGTATAGGGCGGGCTTGGGATACGCAGTATTTT.

A single count supports this clone. The rearrangement links TRBV19 to TRBJ2-5, with a weak D call TRBD2 (5 bases). The CDR3 runs 14 residues. Germline V gene lookup returns CDR1 LNHDA and CDR2 SQIVND (reference sequence). V dropped 5 bases and J dropped 5 bases, with 15 bases sitting between them. The CDR3 bases are TGTGCCAGTAGTGAGGGATTTCGTAGGGAGACCCAGTACTTC. This codes for CASSEGFRRETQYF.

The rearrangement links TRBV5-1 to TRBJ2-5; 8 bases align to TRBD2. The CDR3 is 14 amino acids. CDR1 and CDR2 (germline): SGHRS, YFSETQ. V was clipped by 5 bases and J by 12 bases; unmatched bases: 15. CDR3 residues: CASSREGGFDAEYF. The DNA for the CDR3 is TGCGCCAGCAGTCGGGAGGGGGGGTTCGATGCCGAGTACTTC.

This clone has only a few counts. The V gene is TRBV9, the J gene TRBJ1-1; D gene ambiguous. The CDR3 totals 15 residues. Germline-derived CDR1 and CDR2 are SGDLS and YYNGEE. Trimming took off 3 bases at V and 4 bases at J, with 16 bases between the two ends. CDR3 residues: CASSGAAATGTEAFF. CDR3 nucleotide sequence: TGTGCCAGCAGCGGAGCAGCAGCGACGGGCACTGAAGCTTTCTTT.

This chain uses TRBV2 with TRBJ2-7; TRBD2 aligns across 8 bases. The ends lost 7 bases at V and 6 bases at J; junction bases unmatched: 14. The germline gives CDR1 SNHLY, CDR2 FYNNEI. The length of the CDR3 is 15 residues. In nucleotides, the CDR3 is TGTGCCAGCAACGACCCGGGACTAGTAACTGTCGAGCAGTACTTC. Its translation: CASNDPGLVTVEQYF.

The rearrangement links TRBV2 to TRBJ1-1; 7 nucleotides line up with TRBD1. The CDR3 extends over 16 amino acids. Germline values: CDR1 SNHLY, CDR2 FYNNEI. The junction had 18 bases not matched to a gene; V was cut back by 4 bases and J by 10 bases. The CDR3 DNA reads TGTGCCAGCAGTGCCACACTCCTACAGGGGCGGGCCAGAGCTTTCTTT. Translation gives CASSATLLQGRARAFF.

The V call is TRBV5-1, the J call TRBJ2-6, with D possibly being TRBD1 (6 bases). Germline loops: CDR1 SGHRS, CDR2 YFSETQ. This CDR3 is built from 17 residues. The germline V and J ends were trimmed by 5 bases and 0 bases, with 15 bases remaining between them. Written as DNA, the CDR3 is TGCGCCAGCAGTATGGTGGGACAATCCTCTGGGGCCAACGTCCTGACTTTC. It encodes CASSMVGQSSGANVLTF. The variable domain in full, with the rest retrieved from reference TRBV5-1 and TRBJ2-6, is KAGVTQTPRYLIKTRGQQVTLSCSPISGHRSVSWYQQTPGQGLQFLFEYFSETQRNKGNFPGRFSGRQFSNSRSEMNVSTLELGDSALYLCASSMVGQSSGANVLTFGAGSRLTVL.

V and J are TRBV18 and TRBJ2-2, with TRBD1 as a possible D gene (6 bases). The V gene lost 4 bases and the J gene lost 2 bases, with 17 bases spanning the gap. The CDR3 has 17 residues. The germline gives CDR1 KGHSH, CDR2 LQKENI. CDR3 in amino acids: CASSQTDRPGNTGELFF. The CDR3 coding sequence is TGTGCCAGCTCACAAACAGACAGGCCGGGAAACACCGGGGAGCTGTTTTTT.